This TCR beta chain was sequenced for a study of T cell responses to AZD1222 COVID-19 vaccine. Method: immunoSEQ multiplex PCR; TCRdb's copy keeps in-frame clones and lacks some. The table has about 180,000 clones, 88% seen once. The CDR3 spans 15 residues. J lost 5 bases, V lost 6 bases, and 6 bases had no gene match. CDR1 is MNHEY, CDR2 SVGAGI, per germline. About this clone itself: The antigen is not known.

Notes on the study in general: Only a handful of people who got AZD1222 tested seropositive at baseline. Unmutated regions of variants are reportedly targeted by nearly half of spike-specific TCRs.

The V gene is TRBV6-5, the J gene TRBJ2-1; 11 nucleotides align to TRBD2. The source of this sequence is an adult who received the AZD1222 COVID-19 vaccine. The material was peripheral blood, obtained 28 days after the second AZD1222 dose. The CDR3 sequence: CASRLLAGVNNEQFF. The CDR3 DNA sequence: TGTGCCAGCAGGTTACTAGCGGGAGTAAACAATGAGCAGTTCTTC.